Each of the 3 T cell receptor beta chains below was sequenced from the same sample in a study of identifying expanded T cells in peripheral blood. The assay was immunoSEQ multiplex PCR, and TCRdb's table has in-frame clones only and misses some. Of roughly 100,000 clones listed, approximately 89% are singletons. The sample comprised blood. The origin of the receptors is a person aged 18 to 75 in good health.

The CDR3 protein is CASRGQGVHEQYF. In DNA form, the CDR3 reads TGTGCCAGCAGGGGGCAGGGCGTCCACGAGCAGTACTTC. The chain couples TRBV27 to TRBJ2-7; D possibly corresponds to TRBD1 (5 bases). The length of the CDR3 is 13 residues. Germline V gene lookup returns CDR1 MNHEY and CDR2 SMNVEV (reference sequence). V dropped 6 bases and J dropped 5 bases, with 14 bases sitting between them.

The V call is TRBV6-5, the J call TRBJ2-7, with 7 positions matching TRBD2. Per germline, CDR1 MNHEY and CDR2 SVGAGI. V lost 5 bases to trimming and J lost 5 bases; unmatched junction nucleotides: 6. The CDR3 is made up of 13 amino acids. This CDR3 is CASSRSRGDEQYF. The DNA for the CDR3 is TGTGCCAGCAGTCGGTCCCGGGGGGACGAGCAGTACTTC.

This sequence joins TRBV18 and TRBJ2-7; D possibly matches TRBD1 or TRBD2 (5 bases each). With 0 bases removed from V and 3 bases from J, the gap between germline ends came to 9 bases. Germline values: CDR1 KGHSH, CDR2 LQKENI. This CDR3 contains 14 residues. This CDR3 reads CASSPPGVSYEQYF. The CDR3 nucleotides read TGTGCCAGCTCACCACCGGGGGTTAGCTACGAGCAGTACTTC. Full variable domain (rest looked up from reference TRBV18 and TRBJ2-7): NAGVMQNPRHLVRRRGQEARLRCSPMKGHSHVYWYRQLPEEGLKFMVYLQKENIIDESGMPKERFSAEFPKEGPSILRIQQVVRGDSAAYFCASSPPGVSYEQYFGPGTRLTVT.